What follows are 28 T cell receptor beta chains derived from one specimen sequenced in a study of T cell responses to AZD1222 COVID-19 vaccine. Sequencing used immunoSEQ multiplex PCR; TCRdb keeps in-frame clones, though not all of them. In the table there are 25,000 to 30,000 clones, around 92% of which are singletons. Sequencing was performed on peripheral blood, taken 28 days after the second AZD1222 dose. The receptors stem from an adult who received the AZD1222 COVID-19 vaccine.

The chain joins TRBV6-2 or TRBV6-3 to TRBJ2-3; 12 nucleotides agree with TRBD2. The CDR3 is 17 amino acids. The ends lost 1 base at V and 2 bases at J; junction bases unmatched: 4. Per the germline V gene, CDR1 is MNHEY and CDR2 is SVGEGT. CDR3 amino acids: CASSYYRTSGTTDTQYF. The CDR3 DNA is TGTGCCAGCAGTTACTATCGGACTAGCGGGACCACAGATACGCAGTATTTT.

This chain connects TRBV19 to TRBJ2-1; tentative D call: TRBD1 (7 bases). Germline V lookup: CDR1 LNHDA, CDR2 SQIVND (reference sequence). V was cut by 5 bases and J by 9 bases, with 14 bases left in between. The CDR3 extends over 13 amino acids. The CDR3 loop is CASSANRGGEQFF. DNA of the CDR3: TGTGCCAGTAGTGCAAACAGGGGAGGTGAGCAGTTCTTC.

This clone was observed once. In DNA, the CDR3 is TGTGCCAGCAGGTCGGACAGAACATCCTACGAGCAGTACTTC. Its translation is CASRSDRTSYEQYF. This sequence joins TRBV27 and TRBJ2-7; possibly TRBD1 for D (6 bases). V was pared by 6 bases and J by 1 base, with 13 bases between. The CDR3 is made up of 14 amino acids. The germline CDR1 and CDR2 sequences are MNHEY and SMNVEV (reference sequence).

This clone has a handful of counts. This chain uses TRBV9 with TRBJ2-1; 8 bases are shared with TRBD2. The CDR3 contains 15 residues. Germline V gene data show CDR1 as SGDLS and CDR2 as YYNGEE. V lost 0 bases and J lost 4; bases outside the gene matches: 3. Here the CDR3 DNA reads TGTGCCAGCAGCGTAGACGGACTAGCTTACAATGAGCAGTTCTTC. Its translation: CASSVDGLAYNEQFF.

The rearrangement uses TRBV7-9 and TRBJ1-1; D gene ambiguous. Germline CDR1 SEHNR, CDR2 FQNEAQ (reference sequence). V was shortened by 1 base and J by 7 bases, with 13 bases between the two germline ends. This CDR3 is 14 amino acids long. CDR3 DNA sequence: TGTGCCAGCAGCTTAGATGGGTCAGGTTATGAAGCTTTCTTT. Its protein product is CASSLDGSGYEAFF.

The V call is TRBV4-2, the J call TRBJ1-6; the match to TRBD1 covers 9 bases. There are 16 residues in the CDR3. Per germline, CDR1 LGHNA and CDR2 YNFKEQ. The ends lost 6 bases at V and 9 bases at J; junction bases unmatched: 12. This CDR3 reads CASRPHTGGASSPLHF. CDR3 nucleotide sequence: TGTGCCAGCAGACCCCACACAGGGGGCGCCTCTTCACCCCTCCACTTT.

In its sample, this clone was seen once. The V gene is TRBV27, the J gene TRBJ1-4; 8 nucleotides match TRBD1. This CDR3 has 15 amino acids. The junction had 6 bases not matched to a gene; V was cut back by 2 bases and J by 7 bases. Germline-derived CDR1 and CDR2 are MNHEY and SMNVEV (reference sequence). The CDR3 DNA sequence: TGTGCCAGCAGTTTAGTGGACAGGGCCGGTGAAAAACTGTTTTTT. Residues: CASSLVDRAGEKLFF.

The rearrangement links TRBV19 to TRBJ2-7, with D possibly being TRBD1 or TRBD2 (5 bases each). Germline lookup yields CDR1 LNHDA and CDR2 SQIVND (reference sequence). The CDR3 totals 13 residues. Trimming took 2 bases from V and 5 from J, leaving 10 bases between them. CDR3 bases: TGTGCCAGTAGTATAAAGGGACCTCACGAGCAGTACTTC. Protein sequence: CASSIKGPHEQYF.

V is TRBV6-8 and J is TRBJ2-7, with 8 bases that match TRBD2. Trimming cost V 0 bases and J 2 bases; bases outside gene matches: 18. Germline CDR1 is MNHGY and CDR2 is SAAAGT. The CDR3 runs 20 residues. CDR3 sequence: CASSYSRPRLAGVSTYEQYF. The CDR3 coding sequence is TGTGCCAGCAGTTACTCGAGACCCCGGCTAGCGGGTGTTTCCACCTACGAGCAGTACTTC.

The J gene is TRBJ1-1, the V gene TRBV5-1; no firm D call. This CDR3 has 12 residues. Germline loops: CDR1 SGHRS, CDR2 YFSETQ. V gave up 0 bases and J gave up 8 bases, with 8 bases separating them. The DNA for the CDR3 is TGCGCCAGCAGCTTGGGATACAGCGAAGCTTTCTTT. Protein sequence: CASSLGYSEAFF.

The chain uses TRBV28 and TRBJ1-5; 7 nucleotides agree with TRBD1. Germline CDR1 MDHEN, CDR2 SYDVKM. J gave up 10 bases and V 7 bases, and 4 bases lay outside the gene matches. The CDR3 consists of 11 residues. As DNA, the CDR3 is TGTGCCAGCACGACAGGGAGTCCCCAGCATTTT. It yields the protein CASTTGSPQHF.

The CDR3 region is CASSSSRGYGYTF. The CDR3 coding sequence is TGTGCCAGCAGTTCGAGCAGGGGCTATGGCTACACCTTC. The rearrangement uses TRBV6-2 or TRBV6-3 and TRBJ1-2; tentative D call: TRBD1 (6 bases). This CDR3 has 13 residues. Deletions cut 4 bases from V and 4 bases from J, with 10 bases between. The germline CDR1 and CDR2 sequences are MNHEY and SVGEGT.

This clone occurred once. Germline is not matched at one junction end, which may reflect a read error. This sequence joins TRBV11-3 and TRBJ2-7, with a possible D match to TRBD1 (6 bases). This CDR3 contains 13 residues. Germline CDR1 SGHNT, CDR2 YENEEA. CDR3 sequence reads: CASSPTGTPLSGF. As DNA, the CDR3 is TGTGCCAGCAGCCCCACCGGGACACCTCTTTCGGGCTTC.

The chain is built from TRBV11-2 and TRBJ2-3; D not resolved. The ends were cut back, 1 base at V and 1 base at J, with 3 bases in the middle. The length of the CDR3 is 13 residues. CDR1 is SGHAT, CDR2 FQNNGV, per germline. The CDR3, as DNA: TGTGCCAGCAGCTTAGCCGGCACAGATACGCAGTATTTT. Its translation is CASSLAGTDTQYF.

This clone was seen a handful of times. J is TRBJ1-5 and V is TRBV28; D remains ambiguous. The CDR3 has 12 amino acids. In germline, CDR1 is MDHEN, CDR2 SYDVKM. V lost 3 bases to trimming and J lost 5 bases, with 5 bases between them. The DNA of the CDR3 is TGTGCCAGCAGTTTCCGCGATCAGCCCCAGCATTTT. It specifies CASSFRDQPQHF.

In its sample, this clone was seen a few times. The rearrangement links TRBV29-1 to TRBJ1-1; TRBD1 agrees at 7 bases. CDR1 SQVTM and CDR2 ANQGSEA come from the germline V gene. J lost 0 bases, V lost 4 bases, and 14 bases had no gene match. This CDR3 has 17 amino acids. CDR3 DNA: TGCAGCGTTGTTGGGGACAGACGCTCAACAATGAACACTGAAGCTTTCTTT. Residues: CSVVGDRRSTMNTEAFF.

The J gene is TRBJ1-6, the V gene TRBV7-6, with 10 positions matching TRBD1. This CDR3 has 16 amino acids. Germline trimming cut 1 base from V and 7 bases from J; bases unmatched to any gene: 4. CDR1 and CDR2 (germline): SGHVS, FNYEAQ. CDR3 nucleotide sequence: TGTGCCAGCAGCTTAGTTGGGACAGGGGCCAATTCACCCCTCCACTTT. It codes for CASSLVGTGANSPLHF. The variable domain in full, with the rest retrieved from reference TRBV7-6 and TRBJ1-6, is GAGVSQSPRYKVTKRGQDVALRCDPISGHVSLYWYRQALGQGPEFLTYFNYEAQQDKSGLPNDRFSAERPEGSISTLTIQRTEQRDSAMYRCASSLVGTGANSPLHFGNGTRLTVT.

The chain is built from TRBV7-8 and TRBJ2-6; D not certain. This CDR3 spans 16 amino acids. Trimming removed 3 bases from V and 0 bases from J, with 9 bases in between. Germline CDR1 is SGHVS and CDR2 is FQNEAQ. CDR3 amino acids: CASSFGWISGANVLTF. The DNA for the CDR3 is TGTGCCAGCAGCTTTGGCTGGATCTCTGGGGCCAACGTCCTGACTTTC. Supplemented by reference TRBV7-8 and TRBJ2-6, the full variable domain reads GAGVSQSPRYKVAKRGQDVALRCDPISGHVSLFWYQQALGQGPEFLTYFQNEAQLDKSGLPSDRFFAERPEGSVSTLKIQRTQQEDSAVYLCASSFGWISGANVLTFGAGSRLTVL.

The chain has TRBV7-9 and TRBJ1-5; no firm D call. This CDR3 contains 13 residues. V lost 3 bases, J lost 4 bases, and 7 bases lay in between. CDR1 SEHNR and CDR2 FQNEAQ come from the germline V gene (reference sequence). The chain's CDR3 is CASSFRDNQPQHF. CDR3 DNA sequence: TGTGCCAGCAGCTTTCGGGATAATCAGCCCCAGCATTTT. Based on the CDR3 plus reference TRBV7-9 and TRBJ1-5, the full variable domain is DTGVSQNPRHKITKRGQNVTFRCDPISEHNRLYWYRQTLGQGPEFLTYFQNEAQLEKSRLLSDRFSAERPKGSFSTLEIQRTEQGDSAMYLCASSFRDNQPQHFGDGTRLSIL.

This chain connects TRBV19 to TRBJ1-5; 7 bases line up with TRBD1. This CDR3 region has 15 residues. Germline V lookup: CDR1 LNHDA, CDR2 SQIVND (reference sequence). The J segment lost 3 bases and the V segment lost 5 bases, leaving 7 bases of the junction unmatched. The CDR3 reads CASSGRTGHNQPQHF. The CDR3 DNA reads TGTGCCAGTAGTGGAAGGACAGGACACAATCAGCCCCAGCATTTT. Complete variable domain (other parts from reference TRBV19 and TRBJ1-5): DGGITQSPKYLFRKEGQNVTLSCEQNLNHDAMYWYRQDPGQGLRLIYYSQIVNDFQKGDIAEGYSVSREKKESFPLTVTSAQKNPTAFYLCASSGRTGHNQPQHFGDGTRLSIL.

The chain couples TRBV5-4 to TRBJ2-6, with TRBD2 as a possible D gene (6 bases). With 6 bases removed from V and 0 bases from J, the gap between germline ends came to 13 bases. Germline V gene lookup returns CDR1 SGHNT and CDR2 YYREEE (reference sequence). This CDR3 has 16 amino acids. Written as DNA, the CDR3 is TGTGCCAGCACCCCCGGAGGGCGCTCTGGGGCCAACGTCCTGACTTTC. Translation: CASTPGGRSGANVLTF.

CDR3 residues: CSVDLGKETQYF. In DNA form, the CDR3 reads TGCAGCGTTGACTTAGGTAAAGAGACCCAGTACTTC. The chain uses TRBV29-1 and TRBJ2-5; the D is unclear. Trimming took off 3 bases at V and 3 bases at J, with 8 bases between the two ends. From germline, CDR1 is SQVTM and CDR2 ANQGSEA. The CDR3 totals 12 residues.

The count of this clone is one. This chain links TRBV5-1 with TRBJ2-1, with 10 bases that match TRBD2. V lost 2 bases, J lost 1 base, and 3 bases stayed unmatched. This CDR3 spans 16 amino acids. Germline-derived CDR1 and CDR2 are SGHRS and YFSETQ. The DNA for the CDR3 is TGCGCCAGCAGCTTTACTAGCGGGACATCCTACAATGAGCAGTTCTTC. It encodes CASSFTSGTSYNEQFF.

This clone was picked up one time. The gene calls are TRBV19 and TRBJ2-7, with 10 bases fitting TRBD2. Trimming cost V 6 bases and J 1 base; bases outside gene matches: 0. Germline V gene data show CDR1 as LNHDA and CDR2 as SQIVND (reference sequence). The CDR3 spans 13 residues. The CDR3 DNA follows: TGTGCCAGTAGACTAGCGGGATCCTACGAGCAGTACTTC. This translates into CASRLAGSYEQYF.

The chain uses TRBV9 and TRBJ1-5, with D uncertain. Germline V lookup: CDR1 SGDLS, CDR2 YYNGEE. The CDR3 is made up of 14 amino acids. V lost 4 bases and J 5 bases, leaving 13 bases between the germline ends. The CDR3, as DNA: TGTGCCAGCAGCCCCCTCGGAGATCATCAGCCCCAGCATTTT. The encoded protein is CASSPLGDHQPQHF.

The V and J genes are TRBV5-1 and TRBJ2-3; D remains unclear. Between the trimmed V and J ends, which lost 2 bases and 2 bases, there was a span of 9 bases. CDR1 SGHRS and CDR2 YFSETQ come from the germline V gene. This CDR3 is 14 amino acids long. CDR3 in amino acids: CASSFNSHTDTQYF. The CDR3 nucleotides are TGCGCCAGCAGCTTTAACAGCCACACAGATACGCAGTATTTT.

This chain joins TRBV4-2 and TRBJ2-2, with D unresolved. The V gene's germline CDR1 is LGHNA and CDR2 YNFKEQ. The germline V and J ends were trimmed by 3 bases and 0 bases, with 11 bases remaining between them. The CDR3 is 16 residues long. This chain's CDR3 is CASSHVPYTNTGELFF. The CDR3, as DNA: TGTGCCAGCAGCCATGTTCCTTATACGAACACCGGGGAGCTGTTTTTT.

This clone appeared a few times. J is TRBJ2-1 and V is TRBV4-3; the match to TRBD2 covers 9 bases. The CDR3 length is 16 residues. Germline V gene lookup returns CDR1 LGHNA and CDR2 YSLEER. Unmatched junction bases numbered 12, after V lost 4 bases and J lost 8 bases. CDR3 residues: CASSPSGTNMAHEQFF. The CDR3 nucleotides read TGCGCCAGCAGCCCTAGCGGGACCAACATGGCACATGAGCAGTTCTTC.